This entry is about one T cell receptor beta chain. The data belong to a study of technical replicates of blood from a handful of donors. The data were produced by immunoSEQ multiplex PCR, yet TCRdb's version contains in-frame clones alone and is incomplete. The data contain over 65,000 clones, approximately 96% of them singletons. The specimen was T cells isolated from PBMCs. The origin of this receptor is a human donor in good health.

CDR3 amino acids: CASSPDRAREQYF. As DNA, the CDR3 is TGTGCCAGCTCACCGGACAGGGCCCGCGAGCAGTACTTC. The J gene is TRBJ2-7, the V gene TRBV18; TRBD1 matches 8 bases. Germline lookup yields CDR1 KGHSH and CDR2 LQKENI. The trim removed 3 bases at V and 6 bases at J, leaving 4 bases unmatched. The CDR3 length is 13 residues.